Listed below are T cell receptor beta chains from one sample, sequenced in a study of blood T cell repertoires in COVID-19. Sequenced by immunoSEQ multiplex PCR; TCRdb stores in-frame clones only, minus some. The sample has 150,000 or so clones, around 90% seen once. Specimen: peripheral blood. These receptors all come from a man in his fifties or sixties with acute or convalescent COVID-19. CDR3s include the opening cysteine and the closing phenylalanine or tryptophan. A D gene is named only where the DNA matches it firmly. Clone size is shown for a subset of rows, as once, few, many or a class of expanded clone.

size: -
D: TRBD2
length: 14
V: TRBV27
J: TRBJ2-7
DNA: TGTGCCAGCAGTTTCCTAGCGGGACTTCAGGAGCAGTACTTC
CDR3: CASSFLAGLQEQYF

size: -
D: TRBD1
length: 14
V: TRBV9
J: TRBJ1-2
DNA: TGTGCCAGCAGCGGTCAGGGGGAGATAGATGGCTACACCTTC
CDR3: CASSGQGEIDGYTF

size: -
D: -
length: 13
V: TRBV27
J: TRBJ2-7
DNA: TGTGCCAGCAGTCTACGAGTCTTCTCCGAGCAGTACTTC
CDR3: CASSLRVFSEQYF

size: -
D: -
length: 14
V: TRBV7-8
J: TRBJ1-5
DNA: TGTGCCAGCAGCTTAGGGGCAGGCAATCAGCCCCAGCATTTT
CDR3: CASSLGAGNQPQHF

size: -
D: TRBD1
length: 15
V: TRBV7-2
J: TRBJ1-2
DNA: TGTGCCAGCAGCTTAGCGCGGGACAGCTTCTATGGCTACACCTTC
CDR3: CASSLARDSFYGYTF

size: -
D: -
length: 15
V: TRBV2
J: TRBJ2-1
DNA: TGTGCCAGCAGCCCTGGACACCTGGGGCCCAATGAGCAGTTCTTC
CDR3: CASSPGHLGPNEQFF

size: -
D: TRBD2
length: 17
V: TRBV4-1
J: TRBJ2-2
DNA: TGCGCCAGCAGCCAAGCCCTAGCGGGAGCTATCACCGGGGAGCTGTTTTTT
CDR3: CASSQALAGAITGELFF

size: -
D: TRBD2
length: 12
V: TRBV29-1
J: TRBJ2-1
DNA: TGCAGCGTTGAAGGGACTAGCCATGAGCAGTTCTTC
CDR3: CSVEGTSHEQFF

size: -
D: -
length: 17
V: TRBV15
J: TRBJ2-2
DNA: TGTGCCACCAGCAGAGATGGAAGCCTAGCGCCAACCGGGGAGCTGTTTTTT
CDR3: CATSRDGSLAPTGELFF

size: -
D: TRBD1
length: 16
V: TRBV5-1
J: TRBJ2-1
DNA: TGCGCCAGCAGCTCCGGAACCGGGACAGCTCACAATGAGCAGTTCTTC
CDR3: CASSSGTGTAHNEQFF

size: -
D: -
length: 17
V: TRBV3-1/TRBV3-2
J: TRBJ1-5
DNA: TGTGCCAGCAGCCAAGATTCGGCGGTCGATAGCAATCAGCCCCAGCATTTT
CDR3: CASSQDSAVDSNQPQHF

size: -
D: TRBD1
length: 15
V: TRBV5-8
J: TRBJ2-3
DNA: TGTGCCAGCAGCTTGGATGACAGGGGCACAGATACGCAGTATTTT
CDR3: CASSLDDRGTDTQYF

size: -
D: -
length: 16
V: TRBV27
J: TRBJ2-5
DNA: TGTGCCAGCAGTTTAGATCCCAGCGGGCCCCAAGAGACCCAGTACTTC
CDR3: CASSLDPSGPQETQYF

size: -
D: TRBD2
length: 14
V: TRBV6-6
J: TRBJ2-1
DNA: TGTGCCAGCAGGCGGGGGGACGACTACAATGAGCAGTTCTTC
CDR3: CASRRGDDYNEQFF

size: -
D: TRBD2
length: 15
V: TRBV7-3
J: TRBJ2-2
DNA: TGTGCCAGCAGCTCTAGCGGGGGGTACACCGGGGAGCTGTTTTTT
CDR3: CASSSSGGYTGELFF

size: -
D: -
length: 17
V: TRBV6-4
J: TRBJ1-3
DNA: TGTGCCAGCAGAGAGGGGGTCGAGTACCCCCTCGGAAACACCATATATTTT
CDR3: CASREGVEYPLGNTIYF

size: -
D: -
length: 15
V: TRBV27
J: TRBJ1-6
DNA: TGTGCCAGCAGTTTAGTTTGGGCAGATAATTCACCCCTCCACTTT
CDR3: CASSLVWADNSPLHF

size: -
D: -
length: 17
V: TRBV2
J: TRBJ1-3
DNA: TGTGCCAGCACCCAAGGGAGGGGTGTACTTTTTGGAAACACCATATATTTT
CDR3: CASTQGRGVLFGNTIYF

size: -
D: -
length: 16
V: TRBV3-1/TRBV3-2
J: TRBJ1-6
DNA: TGTGCCAGCAGCCAATCGATGACAGCGTATAATTCACCCCTCCACTTT
CDR3: CASSQSMTAYNSPLHF

size: -
D: -
length: 14
V: TRBV6-5
J: TRBJ1-2
DNA: TGTGCCAGCACCAGGGGCCTTGATAACTATGGCTACACCTTC
CDR3: CASTRGLDNYGYTF

size: -
D: TRBD1
length: 14
V: TRBV28
J: TRBJ2-7
DNA: TGTGCCAGCAGGTCCGGGACAGAAACCTACGAGCAGTACTTC
CDR3: CASRSGTETYEQYF

size: -
D: -
length: 13
V: TRBV18
J: TRBJ1-5
DNA: TGTGCCAGCTCACCGGGCGGGGATCAGCCCCAGCATTTT
CDR3: CASSPGGDQPQHF

size: -
D: -
length: 11
V: TRBV28
J: TRBJ1-1
DNA: TGTGCCACCCAGGAGAACACTGAAGCTTTCTTT
CDR3: CATQENTEAFF

size: -
D: -
length: 12
V: TRBV19
J: TRBJ1-4
DNA: TGTGCCAGTTTCGGCCGGGGTGAAAAACTGTTTTTT
CDR3: CASFGRGEKLFF

size: -
D: TRBD2
length: 14
V: TRBV27
J: TRBJ2-3
DNA: TGTGCCAGCAGTTTATCAACCCGGGGGGTTACGCAGTATTTT
CDR3: CASSLSTRGVTQYF

size: -
D: TRBD1
length: 15
V: TRBV20-1
J: TRBJ2-1
DNA: TGCAGTGCTAGTTGGGGACAGGCTGGAAACAATGAGCAGTTCTTC
CDR3: CSASWGQAGNNEQFF

size: -
D: -
length: 13
V: TRBV6-1
J: TRBJ1-6
DNA: TGTGCCAGCAGTGAAGCTGGGAGATCACCCCTCCACTTT
CDR3: CASSEAGRSPLHF

size: -
D: -
length: 15
V: TRBV6-5
J: TRBJ1-6
DNA: TGTGCCAGCAGTTACTCGAGGGAATCGGGTTCACCCCTCCACTTT
CDR3: CASSYSRESGSPLHF

size: -
D: -
length: 13
V: TRBV19
J: TRBJ1-1
DNA: TGTGCCAGTAGTGTAAAACTGGAGACTGAAGCTTTCTTT
CDR3: CASSVKLETEAFF

size: -
D: -
length: 14
V: TRBV7-2
J: TRBJ1-1
DNA: TGTGCCAGCAGCTTCAATCGGGACACCGAGACGGCTTTCTTT
CDR3: CASSFNRDTETAFF

size: -
D: -
length: 16
V: TRBV6-2/TRBV6-3
J: TRBJ1-5
DNA: TGTGCCAGCAGTAAGATACAGTCTTATAGCAATCAGCCCCAGCATTTT
CDR3: CASSKIQSYSNQPQHF

size: -
D: TRBD1
length: 18
V: TRBV19
J: TRBJ2-3
DNA: TGTGCCAGTAGTATCCGAGGCGGGACAGGGGGTGAAGGAGATACGCAGTATTTT
CDR3: CASSIRGGTGGEGDTQYF

size: -
D: TRBD1
length: 15
V: TRBV6-6
J: TRBJ2-5
DNA: TGTGCCAGCAGTTATCCGGGACAGGGAGGGCAGACCCAGTACTTC
CDR3: CASSYPGQGGQTQYF

size: -
D: -
length: 15
V: TRBV5-5
J: TRBJ1-6
DNA: TGTGCCAGCAGCCCTCGGTGGGCGTATAATTCACCCCTCCACTTT
CDR3: CASSPRWAYNSPLHF

size: -
D: TRBD1
length: 15
V: TRBV4-2
J: TRBJ2-1
DNA: TGTGCCAGCAGCCAAGGGACAGGGGGGCTCGGCGAGCAGTTCTTC
CDR3: CASSQGTGGLGEQFF

size: -
D: -
length: 14
V: TRBV5-1
J: TRBJ2-1
DNA: TGCGCCAGCAGCTTTTCCGGGAACTACAATGAGCAGTTCTTC
CDR3: CASSFSGNYNEQFF

size: -
D: TRBD2
length: 18
V: TRBV14
J: TRBJ2-3
DNA: TGTGCCAGCAGCCAAGTCCTAGCGGGGGACCTTAGCACAGATACGCAGTATTTT
CDR3: CASSQVLAGDLSTDTQYF

size: -
D: -
length: 12
V: TRBV19
J: TRBJ2-5
DNA: TGTGCCAGTAGTATTGCCGGGGAGACCCAGTACTTC
CDR3: CASSIAGETQYF

size: -
D: -
length: 15
V: TRBV19
J: TRBJ2-3
DNA: TGTGCCAGTAGTTTCGGGGACTTTAGCACAGATACGCAGTATTTT
CDR3: CASSFGDFSTDTQYF

size: -
D: TRBD2
length: 16
V: TRBV7-6
J: TRBJ2-1
DNA: TGTGCCAGCAGCCTCATAGCGGGGGGGAGCTACAATGAGCAGTTCTTC
CDR3: CASSLIAGGSYNEQFF

size: -
D: -
length: 19
V: TRBV19
J: TRBJ1-1
DNA: TGTGCCAGTAGTGTCGACCCCCCCGTCAGGGGCCCCGCGGCCACTGAAGCTTTCTTT
CDR3: CASSVDPPVRGPAATEAFF

size: once
D: -
length: 14
V: TRBV6-2/TRBV6-3
J: TRBJ1-6
DNA: TGTGCCAGCAGTTACTCGGGCAGAAATTCACCCCTCCACTTT
CDR3: CASSYSGRNSPLHF

size: -
D: -
length: 13
V: TRBV2
J: TRBJ1-2
DNA: TGTGCCAGCAGTGGCAGGGCCTTGTATGGCTACACCTTC
CDR3: CASSGRALYGYTF

size: -
D: TRBD1
length: 14
V: TRBV28
J: TRBJ1-2
DNA: TGTGCCAGCAGTTTTGGACAGGGGGCGTATGGCTACACCTTC
CDR3: CASSFGQGAYGYTF

size: -
D: TRBD2
length: 13
V: TRBV2
J: TRBJ2-7
DNA: TGTGCCAGCATTCTAGCGGGAGGCAACGAGCAGTACTTC
CDR3: CASILAGGNEQYF

size: -
D: TRBD2
length: 16
V: TRBV11-2
J: TRBJ2-1
DNA: TGTGCCAGCAGCCTAGGACAAAGCGGGGGGTTCGTCGAGCAGTTCTTC
CDR3: CASSLGQSGGFVEQFF

size: -
D: -
length: 16
V: TRBV12-5
J: TRBJ1-1
DNA: TGTGCTAGTGGTTTGGTACTGGGGGCTCAGAACACTGAAGCTTTCTTT
CDR3: CASGLVLGAQNTEAFF

size: -
D: -
length: 14
V: TRBV7-8
J: TRBJ1-3
DNA: TGTGCCAGCAGCTTCCGGGAGTCTGGAAACACCATATATTTT
CDR3: CASSFRESGNTIYF

size: -
D: TRBD1
length: 15
V: TRBV28
J: TRBJ1-6
DNA: TGTGCCAGCAGTATAAGGGGGCTGGGGAATTCACCCCTCCACTTT
CDR3: CASSIRGLGNSPLHF

size: -
D: -
length: 13
V: TRBV5-1
J: TRBJ2-5
DNA: TGCGCCAGCAGCTTGGCCCCTCAAGAGACCCAGTACTTC
CDR3: CASSLAPQETQYF

size: -
D: -
length: 13
V: TRBV30
J: TRBJ1-5
DNA: TGTGCCTGGAGTCCGGACAGTACCCAGCCCCAGCATTTT
CDR3: CAWSPDSTQPQHF

size: -
D: -
length: 17
V: TRBV21-1
J: TRBJ2-2
DNA: TGTGCCAGCGGCGGTAGGGGACTAGCGACCAACACCGGGGAGCTGTTTTTT
CDR3: CASGGRGLATNTGELFF